These T cell receptor beta chains were read from a single sample in a study of post-analysis software for immune sequencing data. Using its own MiXCR run on the PCR reads, TCRdb lists one record per CDR3 protein. The repertoire has hundreds of thousands of distinct CDR3 sequences, approximately 30% of them found once; the top ten carry 0.56%. What was sequenced was blood. The receptors originated from a girl aged 10 to 17 with multiple sclerosis. CDR3s include the opening cysteine and the closing phenylalanine or tryptophan. Fields, in order: clone size, D gene, V gene, J gene, CDR3 DNA, CDR3 protein. A D gene is named only where the DNA matches it firmly. Some rows mark clone size as missing; the rest say once, few, many or name a class of expanded clone.

NA	NA	TRBV7-9	TRBJ1-1	TGTGCCAGCAGCCTAAAGGGGAGAGAAGCTTTCTTT	CASSLKGREAFF
NA	NA	TRBV20-1	TRBJ2-5	TGCAGTGCGCTTCAAATGGTGGGAGAGACCCAGTACTTC	CSALQMVGETQYF
NA	NA	TRBV4-3	TRBJ1-6	TGCGCCAGCAGCCAAGATCGGTCAGGGGATAATTCACCCCTCCACTTT	CASSQDRSGDNSPLHF
NA	NA	TRBV9	TRBJ1-2	TGTGCCAGCAACGTAGCTAGGGTCCCCGATAACTATGGCTACACCTTC	CASNVARVPDNYGYTF
NA	NA	TRBV6-5	TRBJ1-2	TGTGCCAGCAGCCGCGACAGATCCGGCTACACCTTC	CASSRDRSGYTF
NA	TRBD1	TRBV15	TRBJ1-3	TGTGCCACCAGCAGCGGGACAGGGGTCGGAAACACCATATATTTT	CATSSGTGVGNTIYF
NA	NA	TRBV20-1	TRBJ2-5	TGCAGTGCTAGAGAAACACAAGAGACCCAGTACTTC	CSARETQETQYF
few	NA	TRBV4-3	TRBJ2-5	TGCGCCAGCAGCCTAACACGATACCAAGAGACCCAGTACTTC	CASSLTRYQETQYF
NA	TRBD1	TRBV7-8	TRBJ2-4	TGTGCCAGCAGCCCTCCGGGACAGGGGGGACTATCCAAAAACATTCAGTACTTC	CASSPPGQGGLSKNIQYF
NA	TRBD2	TRBV4-1	TRBJ2-5	TGCGCCAGCAGCCTTCTCGGGGGGACTCGAAAAGAGACCCAGTACTTC	CASSLLGGTRKETQYF
NA	TRBD2	TRBV18	TRBJ2-1	TGTGCCAGCGGAAGCCGGAGCGGGAGTGTGTATGAGCAGTTCTTC	CASGSRSGSVYEQFF
few	NA	TRBV7-2	TRBJ1-1	TGTGCCAGCAGCCTTTACCTCCCAGGGCCCACTGAAGCTTTCTTT	CASSLYLPGPTEAFF
NA	NA	TRBV25-1	TRBJ1-2	TGTGCCAGCAGTGAATACGAGGCCGCGGGTGGCTACACCTTC	CASSEYEAAGGYTF
NA	NA	TRBV7-2	TRBJ2-2	TGTGCCAGCAGCTTGGGGATGAACACCGGGGAGCTGTTTTTT	CASSLGMNTGELFF
NA	NA	TRBV28	TRBJ1-1	TGTGCCAGCAGTCCGTACGATAACACTGAAGCTTTCTTT	CASSPYDNTEAFF
NA	NA	TRBV6-6	TRBJ1-6	TGTGCCAGCAGTTACTCGGGGACCTATAATTCACCCCTCCACTTT	CASSYSGTYNSPLHF
few	NA	TRBV6-2/TRBV6-3	TRBJ1-5	TGTGCCAGCCTAGACAGTCTCAATCAGCCCCAGCATTTT	CASLDSLNQPQHF
NA	TRBD2	TRBV6-2/TRBV6-3	TRBJ2-3	TGTGCCAGCAGTTACTCGACAGATCGGGGAGGGGTCTATACGCAGTATTTT	CASSYSTDRGGVYTQYF
few	NA	TRBV15	TRBJ2-3	TGTGCCACCAGCAGAGATCCCGGGGATACGCAGTATTTT	CATSRDPGDTQYF
few	TRBD1	TRBV5-1	TRBJ2-7	TGCGCCAGCAGCCTGGACGGGACAGGGAAATACGAGCAGTACTTC	CASSLDGTGKYEQYF